This TCR beta chain is drawn from a study of T cell responses to AZD1222 COVID-19 vaccine. Study-wide points: Most donors were white British and more were female, and clonal diversity was possibly underestimated. Repertoires were obtained only post-peak T cell response. Close to half of spike-specific TCRs reportedly recognize unmutated variant regions.

Second-dose schedules of about 4 or about 12 weeks were combined. Sequencing was performed with immunoSEQ multiplex PCR; in TCRdb, only in-frame clones are kept and a portion is missing. Of about 140,000 clones in the sample, roughly 91% were seen once. Comments on this clone: Antigen specificity is unknown.

The germline gives CDR1 MGHRA, CDR2 YSYEKL. The CDR3 length is 15 residues. Trimming cost V 3 bases and J 3 bases, with 15 bases left between them. V gene TRBV4-1 combines with J gene TRBJ2-7, with D maybe TRBD1 (6 bases). The starting material was peripheral blood, obtained 28 days after the second AZD1222 dose. The sequence was collected from an adult who received the AZD1222 COVID-19 vaccine. The DNA for the CDR3 is TGCGCCAGCAGCCAGAGCCTGGGACATATCTACGAGCAGTACTTC. Translated: CASSQSLGHIYEQYF.